This T cell receptor beta chain appears in the sequencing data of a study of T cell repertoires in cytomegalovirus infection. For the study at large: Well-studied HLA-B-restricted epitopes and recently identified HLA-C-restricted epitopes of CMV were both used in the study. Evidence of both CMV infection and a matching HLA type came from public TCR beta signatures.

The germline gives CDR1 KGHSH, CDR2 LQKENI. The V end was cut by 0 bases, the J end by 3 bases, with 11 bases between. The CDR3 covers 16 residues. Study-wide results and caveats: Dominant in the ex vivo response were TCR beta clonotypes restricted by HLA-C and specific for CMV. Using cumulative public TCR beta family frequency, the authors identified those who carried CMV together with the relevant HLA.

This clonotype showed up just a few times. The antigen remains undetermined. TCRdb re-called the reads with MiXCR, one entry per CDR3 protein. The sample holds about 770,000 distinct CDR3 sequences, just under 30% seen once. The input for sequencing was cultured CD8+ T cells from PBMCs, taken from culture after CMV antigen stimulation. The genes are TRBV18 and TRBJ2-2; TRBD1 might be the D (7 bases). The receptor was isolated from a human donor in good health (CMV status not recorded). Some clones in this sample may be carry-over from other donors' samples. The CDR3 coding sequence is TGTGCCAGCTCACCACCGGAGGGGGCTTACACCGGGGAGCTGTTTTTT. Protein: CASSPPEGAYTGELFF.